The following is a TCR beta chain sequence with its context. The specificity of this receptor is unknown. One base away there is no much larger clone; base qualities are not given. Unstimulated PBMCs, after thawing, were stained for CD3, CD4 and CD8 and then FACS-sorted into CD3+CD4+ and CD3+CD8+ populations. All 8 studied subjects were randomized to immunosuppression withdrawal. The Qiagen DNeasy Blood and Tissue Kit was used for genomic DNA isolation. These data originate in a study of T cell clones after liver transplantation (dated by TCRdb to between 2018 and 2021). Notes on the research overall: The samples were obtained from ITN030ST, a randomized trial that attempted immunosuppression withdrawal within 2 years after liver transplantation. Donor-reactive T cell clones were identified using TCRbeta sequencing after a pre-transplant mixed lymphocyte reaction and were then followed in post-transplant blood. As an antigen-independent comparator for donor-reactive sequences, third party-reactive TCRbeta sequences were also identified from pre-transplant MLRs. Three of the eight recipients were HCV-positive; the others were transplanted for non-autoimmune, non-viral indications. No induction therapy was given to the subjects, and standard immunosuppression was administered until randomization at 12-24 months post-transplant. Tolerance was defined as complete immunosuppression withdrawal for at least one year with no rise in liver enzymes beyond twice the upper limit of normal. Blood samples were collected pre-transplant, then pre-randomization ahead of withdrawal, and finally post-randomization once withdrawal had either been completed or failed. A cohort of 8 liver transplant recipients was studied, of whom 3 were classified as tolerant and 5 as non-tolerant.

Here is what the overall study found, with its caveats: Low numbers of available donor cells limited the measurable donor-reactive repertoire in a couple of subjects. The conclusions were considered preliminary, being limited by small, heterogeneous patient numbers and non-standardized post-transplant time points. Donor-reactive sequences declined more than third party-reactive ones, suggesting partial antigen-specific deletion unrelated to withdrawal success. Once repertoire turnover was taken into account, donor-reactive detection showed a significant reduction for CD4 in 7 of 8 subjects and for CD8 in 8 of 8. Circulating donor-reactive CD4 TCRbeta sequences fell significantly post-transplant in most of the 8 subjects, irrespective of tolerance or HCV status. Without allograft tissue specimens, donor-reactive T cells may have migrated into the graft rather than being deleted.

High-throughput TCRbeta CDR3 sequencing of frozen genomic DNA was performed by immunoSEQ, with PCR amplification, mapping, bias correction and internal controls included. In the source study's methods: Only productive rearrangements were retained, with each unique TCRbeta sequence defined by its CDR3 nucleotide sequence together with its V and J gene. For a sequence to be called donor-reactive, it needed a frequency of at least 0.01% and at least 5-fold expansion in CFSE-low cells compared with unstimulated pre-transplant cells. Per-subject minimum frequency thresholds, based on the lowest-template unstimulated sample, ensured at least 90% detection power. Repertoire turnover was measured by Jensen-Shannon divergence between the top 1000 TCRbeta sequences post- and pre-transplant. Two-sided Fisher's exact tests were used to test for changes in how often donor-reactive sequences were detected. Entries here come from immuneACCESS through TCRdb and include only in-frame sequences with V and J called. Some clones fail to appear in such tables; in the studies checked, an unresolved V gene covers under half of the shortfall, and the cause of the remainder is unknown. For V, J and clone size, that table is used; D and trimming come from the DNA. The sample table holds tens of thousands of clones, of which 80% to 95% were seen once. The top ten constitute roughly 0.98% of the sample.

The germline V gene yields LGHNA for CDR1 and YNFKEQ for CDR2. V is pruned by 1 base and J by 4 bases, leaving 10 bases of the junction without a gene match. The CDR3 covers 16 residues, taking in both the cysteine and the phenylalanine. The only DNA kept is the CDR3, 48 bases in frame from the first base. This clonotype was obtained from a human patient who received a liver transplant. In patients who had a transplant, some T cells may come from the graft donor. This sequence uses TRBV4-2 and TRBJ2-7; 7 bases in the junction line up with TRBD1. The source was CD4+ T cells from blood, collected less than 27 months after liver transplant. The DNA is TGTGCCAGCAGCCAAGTCATGTTGGGGGACAGTTACGAGCAGTACTTC. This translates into CASSQVMLGDSYEQYF.